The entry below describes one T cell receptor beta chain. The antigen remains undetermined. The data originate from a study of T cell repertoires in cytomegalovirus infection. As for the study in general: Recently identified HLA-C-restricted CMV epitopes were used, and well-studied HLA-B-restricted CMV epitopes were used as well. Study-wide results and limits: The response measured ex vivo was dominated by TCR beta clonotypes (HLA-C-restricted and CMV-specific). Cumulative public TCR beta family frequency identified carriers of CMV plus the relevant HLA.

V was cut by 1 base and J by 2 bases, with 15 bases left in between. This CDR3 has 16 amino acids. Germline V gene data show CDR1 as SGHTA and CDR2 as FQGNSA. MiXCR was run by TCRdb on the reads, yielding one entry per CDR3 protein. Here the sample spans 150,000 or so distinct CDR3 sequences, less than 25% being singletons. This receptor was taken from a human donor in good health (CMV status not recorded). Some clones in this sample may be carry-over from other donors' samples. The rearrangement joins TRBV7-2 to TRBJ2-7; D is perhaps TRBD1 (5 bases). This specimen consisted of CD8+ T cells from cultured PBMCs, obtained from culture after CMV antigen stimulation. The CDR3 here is CASSLGVGQRAYEQYF. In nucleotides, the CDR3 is TGTGCCAGCAGCTTAGGGGTGGGGCAGCGAGCCTACGAGCAGTACTTC.